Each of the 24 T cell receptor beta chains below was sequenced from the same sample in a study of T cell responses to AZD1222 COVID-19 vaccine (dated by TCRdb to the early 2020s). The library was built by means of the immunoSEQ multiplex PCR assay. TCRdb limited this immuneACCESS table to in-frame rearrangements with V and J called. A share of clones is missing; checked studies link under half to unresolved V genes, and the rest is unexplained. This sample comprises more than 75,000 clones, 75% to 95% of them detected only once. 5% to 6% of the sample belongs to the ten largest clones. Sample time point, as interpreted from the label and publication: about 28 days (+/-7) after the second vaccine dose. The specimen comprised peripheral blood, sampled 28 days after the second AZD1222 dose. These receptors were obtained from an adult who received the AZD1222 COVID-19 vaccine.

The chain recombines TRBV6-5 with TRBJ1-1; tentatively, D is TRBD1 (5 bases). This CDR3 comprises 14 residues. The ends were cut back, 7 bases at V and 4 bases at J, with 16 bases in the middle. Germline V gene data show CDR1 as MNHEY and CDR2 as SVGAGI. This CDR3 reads CASMGGGLSTEAFF. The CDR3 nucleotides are TGTGCCAGCATGGGGGGAGGGCTATCCACTGAAGCTTTCTTT.

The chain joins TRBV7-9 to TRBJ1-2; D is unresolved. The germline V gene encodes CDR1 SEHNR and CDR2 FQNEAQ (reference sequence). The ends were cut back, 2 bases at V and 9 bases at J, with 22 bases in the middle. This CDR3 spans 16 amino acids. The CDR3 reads CASSLTRTPMADRYTF. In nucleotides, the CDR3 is TGTGCCAGCAGCTTAACCAGAACTCCTATGGCGGACCGCTACACCTTC.

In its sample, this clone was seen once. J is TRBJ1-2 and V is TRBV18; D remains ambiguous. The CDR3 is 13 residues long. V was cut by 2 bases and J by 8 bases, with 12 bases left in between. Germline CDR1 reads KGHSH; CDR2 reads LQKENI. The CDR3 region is CASSPLRAWGYTF. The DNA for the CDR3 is TGTGCCAGCTCACCATTGAGGGCGTGGGGCTACACCTTC. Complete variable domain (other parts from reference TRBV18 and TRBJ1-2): NAGVMQNPRHLVRRRGQEARLRCSPMKGHSHVYWYRQLPEEGLKFMVYLQKENIIDESGMPKERFSAEFPKEGPSILRIQQVVRGDSAAYFCASSPLRAWGYTFGSGTRLTVV.

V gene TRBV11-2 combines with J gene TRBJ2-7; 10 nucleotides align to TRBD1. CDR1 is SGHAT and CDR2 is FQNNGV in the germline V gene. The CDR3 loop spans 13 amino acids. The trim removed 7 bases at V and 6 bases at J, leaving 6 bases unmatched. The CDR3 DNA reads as TGTGCCAGCACTGACAGGGGGCGCGGCGAGCAGTACTTC. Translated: CASTDRGRGEQYF.

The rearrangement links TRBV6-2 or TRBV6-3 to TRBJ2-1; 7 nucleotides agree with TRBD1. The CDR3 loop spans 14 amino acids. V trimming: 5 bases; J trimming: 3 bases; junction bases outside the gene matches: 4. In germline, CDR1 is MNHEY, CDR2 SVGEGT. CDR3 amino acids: CASSPGQYYNEQFF. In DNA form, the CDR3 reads TGTGCCAGCAGTCCGGGACAGTACTACAATGAGCAGTTCTTC.

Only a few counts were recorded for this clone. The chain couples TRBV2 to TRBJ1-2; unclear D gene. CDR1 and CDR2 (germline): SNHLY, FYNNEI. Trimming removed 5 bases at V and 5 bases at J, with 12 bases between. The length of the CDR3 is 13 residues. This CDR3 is CASSRERGYGYTF. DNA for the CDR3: TGTGCCAGCAGTCGCGAACGTGGGTATGGCTACACCTTC.

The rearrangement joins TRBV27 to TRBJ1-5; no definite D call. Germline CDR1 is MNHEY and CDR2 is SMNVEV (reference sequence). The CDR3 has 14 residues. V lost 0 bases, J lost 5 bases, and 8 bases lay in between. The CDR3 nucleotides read TGTGCCAGCAGTTTATCACGGTCCTATCAGCCCCAGCATTTT. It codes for CASSLSRSYQPQHF.

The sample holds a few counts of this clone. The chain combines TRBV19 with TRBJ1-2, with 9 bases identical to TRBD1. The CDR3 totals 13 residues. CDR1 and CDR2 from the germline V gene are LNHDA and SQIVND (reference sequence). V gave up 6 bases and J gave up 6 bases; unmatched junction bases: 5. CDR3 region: CASRPQGADGYTF. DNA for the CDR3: TGTGCCAGTAGGCCACAGGGGGCGGATGGCTACACCTTC. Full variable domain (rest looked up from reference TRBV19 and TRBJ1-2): DGGITQSPKYLFRKEGQNVTLSCEQNLNHDAMYWYRQDPGQGLRLIYYSQIVNDFQKGDIAEGYSVSREKKESFPLTVTSAQKNPTAFYLCASRPQGADGYTFGSGTRLTVV.

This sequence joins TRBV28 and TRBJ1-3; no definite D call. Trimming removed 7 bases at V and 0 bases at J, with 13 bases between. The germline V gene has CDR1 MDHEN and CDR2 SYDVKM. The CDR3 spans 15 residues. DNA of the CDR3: TGTGCCAGCACCCCCCTTGTGTTCTCTGGAAACACCATATATTTT. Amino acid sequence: CASTPLVFSGNTIYF.

CDR3 in amino acids: CATSNRYEQYF. CDR3 nucleotides: TGTGCCACCAGCAATAGGTACGAGCAGTACTTC. V is TRBV15 and J is TRBJ2-7, with D hard to call. The CDR3 has 11 residues. From germline, CDR1 is LNHNV and CDR2 YYDKDF (reference sequence). Trimming pared 4 bases from V and 4 bases from J, leaving 5 bases between.

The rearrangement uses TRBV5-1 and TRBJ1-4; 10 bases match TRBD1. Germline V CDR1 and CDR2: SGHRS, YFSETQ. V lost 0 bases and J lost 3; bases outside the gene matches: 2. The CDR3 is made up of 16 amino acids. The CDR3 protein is CASSLVGQGSNEKLFF. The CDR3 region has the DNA TGCGCCAGCAGCTTGGTGGGACAGGGGTCTAATGAAAAACTGTTTTTT.

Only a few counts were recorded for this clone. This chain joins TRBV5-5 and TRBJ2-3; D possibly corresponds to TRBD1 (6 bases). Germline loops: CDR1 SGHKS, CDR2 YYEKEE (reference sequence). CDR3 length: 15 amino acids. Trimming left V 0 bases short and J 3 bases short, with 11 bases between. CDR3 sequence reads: CASSLVGGRTDTQYF. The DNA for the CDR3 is TGTGCCAGCAGCTTGGTAGGGGGACGGACAGATACGCAGTATTTT.

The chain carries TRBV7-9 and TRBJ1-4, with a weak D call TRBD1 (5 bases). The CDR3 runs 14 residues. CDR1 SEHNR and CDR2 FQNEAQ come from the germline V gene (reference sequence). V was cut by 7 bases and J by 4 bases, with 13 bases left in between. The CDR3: CASILGGNNEKLFF. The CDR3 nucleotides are TGTGCCAGCATCCTGGGGGGGAATAATGAAAAACTGTTTTTT.

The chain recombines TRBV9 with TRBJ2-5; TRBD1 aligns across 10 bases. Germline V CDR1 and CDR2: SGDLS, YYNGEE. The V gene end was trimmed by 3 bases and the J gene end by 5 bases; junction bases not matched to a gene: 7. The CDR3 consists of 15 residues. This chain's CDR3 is CASSGQGASWETQYF. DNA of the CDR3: TGTGCCAGCAGCGGACAGGGGGCAAGTTGGGAGACCCAGTACTTC.

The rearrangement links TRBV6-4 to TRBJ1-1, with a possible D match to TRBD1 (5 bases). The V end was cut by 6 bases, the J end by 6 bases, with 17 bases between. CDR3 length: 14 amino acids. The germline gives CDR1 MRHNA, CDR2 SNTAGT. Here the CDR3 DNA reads TGTGCCAGCAGGGGGCAGGGTGAGGGCGCTGAAGCTTTCTTT. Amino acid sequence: CASRGQGEGAEAFF.

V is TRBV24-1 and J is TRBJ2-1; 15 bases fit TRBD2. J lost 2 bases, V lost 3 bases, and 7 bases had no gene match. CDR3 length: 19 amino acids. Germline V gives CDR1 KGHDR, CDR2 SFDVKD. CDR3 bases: TGTGCCACCAGTGATGCGGGGACTAGCGGGGGGACCACCTACAATGAGCAGTTCTTC. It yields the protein CATSDAGTSGGTTYNEQFF.

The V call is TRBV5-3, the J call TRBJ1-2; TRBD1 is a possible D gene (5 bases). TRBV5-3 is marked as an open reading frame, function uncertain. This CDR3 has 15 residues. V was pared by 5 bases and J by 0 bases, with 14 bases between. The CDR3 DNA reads TGTGCCAGAAGGCATAGGGGAGTAGCTAACTATGGCTACACCTTC. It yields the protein CARRHRGVANYGYTF.

This CDR3 reads CAISPGGGQSYNEQFF. The CDR3 DNA follows: TGTGCCATCAGTCCTGGCGGGGGACAGTCCTACAATGAGCAGTTCTTC. J is TRBJ2-1 and V is TRBV10-3; D possibly uses TRBD1 or TRBD2 (7 bases each). This CDR3 has 16 residues. V was trimmed by 5 bases and J by 1 base, leaving 15 bases between them. Germline V gene lookup returns CDR1 ENHRY and CDR2 SYGVKD.

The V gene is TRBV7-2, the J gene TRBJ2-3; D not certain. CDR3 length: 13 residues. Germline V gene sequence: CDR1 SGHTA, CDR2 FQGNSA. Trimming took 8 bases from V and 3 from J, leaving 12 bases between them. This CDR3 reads CASGDPPTDTQYF. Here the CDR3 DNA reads TGTGCCAGCGGCGATCCCCCAACAGATACGCAGTATTTT.

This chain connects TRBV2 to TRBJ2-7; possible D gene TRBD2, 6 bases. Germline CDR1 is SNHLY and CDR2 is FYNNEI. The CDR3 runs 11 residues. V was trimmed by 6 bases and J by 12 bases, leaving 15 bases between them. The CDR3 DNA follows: TGTGCCAGCAGGGGGGGAGTCCTCGCGTACTTC. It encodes CASRGGVLAYF.

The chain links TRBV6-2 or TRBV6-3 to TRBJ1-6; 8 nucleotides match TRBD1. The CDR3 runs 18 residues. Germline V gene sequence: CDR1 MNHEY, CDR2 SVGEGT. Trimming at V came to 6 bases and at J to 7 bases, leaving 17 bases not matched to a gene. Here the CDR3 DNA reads TGTGCCAGCAGCCCACACGGGACAGGCCAGGAGTGGAATTCACCCCTCCACTTT. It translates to CASSPHGTGQEWNSPLHF.

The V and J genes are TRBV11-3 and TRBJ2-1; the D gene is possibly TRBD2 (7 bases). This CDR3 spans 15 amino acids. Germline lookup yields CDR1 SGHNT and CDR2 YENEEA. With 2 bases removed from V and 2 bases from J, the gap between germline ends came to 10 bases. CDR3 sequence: CASSLWGGTYNEQFF. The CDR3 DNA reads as TGTGCCAGCAGCTTATGGGGGGGCACCTACAATGAGCAGTTCTTC.

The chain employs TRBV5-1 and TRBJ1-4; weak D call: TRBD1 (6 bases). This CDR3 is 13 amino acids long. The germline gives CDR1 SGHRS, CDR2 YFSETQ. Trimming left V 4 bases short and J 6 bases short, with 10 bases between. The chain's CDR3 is CASSPQGYEKLFF. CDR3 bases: TGCGCCAGCAGCCCCCAGGGGTATGAAAAACTGTTTTTT.

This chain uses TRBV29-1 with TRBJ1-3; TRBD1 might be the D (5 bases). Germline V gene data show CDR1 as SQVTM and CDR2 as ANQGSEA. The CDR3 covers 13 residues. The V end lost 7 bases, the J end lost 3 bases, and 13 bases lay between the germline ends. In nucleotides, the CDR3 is TGCAGCGCCTCGGGCGGGGGTGGAAACACCATATATTTT. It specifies CSASGGGGNTIYF.